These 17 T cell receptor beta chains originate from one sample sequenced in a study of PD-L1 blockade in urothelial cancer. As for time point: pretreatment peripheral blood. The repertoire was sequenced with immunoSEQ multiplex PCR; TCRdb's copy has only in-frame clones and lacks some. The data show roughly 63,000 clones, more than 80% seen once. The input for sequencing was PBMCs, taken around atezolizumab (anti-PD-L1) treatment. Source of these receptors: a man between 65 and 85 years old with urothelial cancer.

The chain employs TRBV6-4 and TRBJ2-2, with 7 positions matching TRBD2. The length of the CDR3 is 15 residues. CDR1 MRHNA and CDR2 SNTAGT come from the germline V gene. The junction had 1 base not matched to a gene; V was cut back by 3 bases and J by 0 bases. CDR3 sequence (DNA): TGTGCCAGCAGTGAACTAGCGTCGAACACCGGGGAGCTGTTTTTT. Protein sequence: CASSELASNTGELFF.

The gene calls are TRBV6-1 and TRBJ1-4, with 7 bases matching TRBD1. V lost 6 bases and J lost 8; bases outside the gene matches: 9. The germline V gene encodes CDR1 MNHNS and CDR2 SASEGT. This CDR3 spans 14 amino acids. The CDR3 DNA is TGTGCCAGCAGGCCACAGGGGAGTAGGGAAAAACTGTTTTTT. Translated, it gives CASRPQGSREKLFF.

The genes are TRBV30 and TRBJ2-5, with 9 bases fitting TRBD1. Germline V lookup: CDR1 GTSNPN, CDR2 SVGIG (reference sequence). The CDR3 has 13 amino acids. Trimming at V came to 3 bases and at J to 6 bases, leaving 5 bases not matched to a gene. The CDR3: CAWRGTGRKTQYF. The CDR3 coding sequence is TGTGCCTGGAGGGGGACAGGGAGAAAGACCCAGTACTTC.

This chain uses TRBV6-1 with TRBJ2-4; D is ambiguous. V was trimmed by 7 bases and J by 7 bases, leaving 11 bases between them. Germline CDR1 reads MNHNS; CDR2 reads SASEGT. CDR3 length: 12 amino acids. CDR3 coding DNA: TGTGCCAGCAATTACAATTTGAACATTCAGTACTTC. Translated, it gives CASNYNLNIQYF.

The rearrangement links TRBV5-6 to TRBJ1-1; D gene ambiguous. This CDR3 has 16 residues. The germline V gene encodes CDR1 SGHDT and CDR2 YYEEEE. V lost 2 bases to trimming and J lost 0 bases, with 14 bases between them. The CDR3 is CASSFRPSGLNTEAFF. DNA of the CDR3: TGTGCCAGCAGCTTCAGACCGTCAGGATTGAACACTGAAGCTTTCTTT.

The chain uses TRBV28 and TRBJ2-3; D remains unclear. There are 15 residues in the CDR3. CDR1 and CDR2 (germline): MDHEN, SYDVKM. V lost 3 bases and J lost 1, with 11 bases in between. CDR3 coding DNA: TGTGCCAGCAGTTTCGATACCCGGGGCACAGATACGCAGTATTTT. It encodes CASSFDTRGTDTQYF. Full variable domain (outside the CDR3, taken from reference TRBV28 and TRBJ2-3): DVKVTQSSRYLVKRTGEKVFLECVQDMDHENMFWYRQDPGLGLRLIYFSYDVKMKEKGDIPEGYSVSREKKERFSLILESASTNQTSMYLCASSFDTRGTDTQYFGPGTRLTVL.

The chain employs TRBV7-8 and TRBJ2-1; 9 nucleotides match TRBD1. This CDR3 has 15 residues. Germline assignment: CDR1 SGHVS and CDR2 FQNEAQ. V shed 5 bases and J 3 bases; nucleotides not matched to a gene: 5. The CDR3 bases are TGTGCCAGCAGCCGCCGGGACAGGGACTACAATGAGCAGTTCTTC. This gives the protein CASSRRDRDYNEQFF.

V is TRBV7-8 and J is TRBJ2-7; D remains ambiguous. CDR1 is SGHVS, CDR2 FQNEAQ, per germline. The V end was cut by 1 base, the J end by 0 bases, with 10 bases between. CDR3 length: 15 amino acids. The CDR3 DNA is TGTGCCAGCAGCTTAGGAAGCCTCATCTCCTACGAGCAGTACTTC. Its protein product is CASSLGSLISYEQYF.

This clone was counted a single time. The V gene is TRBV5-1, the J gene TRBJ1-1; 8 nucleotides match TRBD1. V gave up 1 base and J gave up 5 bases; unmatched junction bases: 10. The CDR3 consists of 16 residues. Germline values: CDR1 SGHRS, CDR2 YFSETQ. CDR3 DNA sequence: TGCGCCAGCAGCTTGCCCCCGGACAGGGCGGAAACTGAAGCTTTCTTT. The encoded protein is CASSLPPDRAETEAFF. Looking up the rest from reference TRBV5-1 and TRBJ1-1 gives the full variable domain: KAGVTQTPRYLIKTRGQQVTLSCSPISGHRSVSWYQQTPGQGLQFLFEYFSETQRNKGNFPGRFSGRQFSNSRSEMNVSTLELGDSALYLCASSLPPDRAETEAFFGQGTRLTVV.

The CDR3 spells CASSVGTSGSADTQYF. DNA of the CDR3: TGTGCCAGCAGCGTAGGGACTAGCGGGAGTGCAGATACGCAGTATTTT. This chain uses TRBV9 with TRBJ2-3, with 13 bases identical to TRBD2. Germline loops: CDR1 SGDLS, CDR2 YYNGEE. The CDR3 extends over 16 amino acids. V was clipped by 0 bases and J by 4 bases; unmatched bases: 2.

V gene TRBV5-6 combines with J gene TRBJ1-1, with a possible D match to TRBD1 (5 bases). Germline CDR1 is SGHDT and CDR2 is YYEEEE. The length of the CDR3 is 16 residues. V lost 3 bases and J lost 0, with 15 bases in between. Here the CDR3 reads CASSSGTGGLNTEAFF. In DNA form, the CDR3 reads TGTGCCAGCAGCTCTGGGACTGGGGGTCTGAACACTGAAGCTTTCTTT.

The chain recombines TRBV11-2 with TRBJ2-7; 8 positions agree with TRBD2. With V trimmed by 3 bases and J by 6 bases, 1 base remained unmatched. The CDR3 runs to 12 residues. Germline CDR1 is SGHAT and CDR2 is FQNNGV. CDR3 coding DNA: TGTGCCAGCAGCTTTACTAGCGGCGAGCAGTACTTC. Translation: CASSFTSGEQYF.

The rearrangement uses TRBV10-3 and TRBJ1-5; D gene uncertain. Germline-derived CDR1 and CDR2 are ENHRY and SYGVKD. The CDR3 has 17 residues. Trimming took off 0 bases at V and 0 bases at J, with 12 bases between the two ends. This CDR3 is CAISESGSPNSNQPQHF. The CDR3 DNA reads TGTGCCATCAGTGAGTCGGGGAGTCCGAATAGCAATCAGCCCCAGCATTTT.

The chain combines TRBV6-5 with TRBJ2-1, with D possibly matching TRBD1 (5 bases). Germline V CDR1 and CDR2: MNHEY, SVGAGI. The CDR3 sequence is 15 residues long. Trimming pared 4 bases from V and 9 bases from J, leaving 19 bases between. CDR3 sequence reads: CASSSQSTEVVEQFF. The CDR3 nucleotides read TGTGCCAGCAGTTCCCAATCGACAGAGGTGGTTGAGCAGTTCTTC.

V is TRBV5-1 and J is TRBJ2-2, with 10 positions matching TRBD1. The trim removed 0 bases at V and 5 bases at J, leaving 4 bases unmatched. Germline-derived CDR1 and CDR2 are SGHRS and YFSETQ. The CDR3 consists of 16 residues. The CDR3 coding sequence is TGCGCCAGCAGCTTGGACTTGGGACAGGGGACCGGGGAGCTGTTTTTT. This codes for CASSLDLGQGTGELFF. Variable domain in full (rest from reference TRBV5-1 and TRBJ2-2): KAGVTQTPRYLIKTRGQQVTLSCSPISGHRSVSWYQQTPGQGLQFLFEYFSETQRNKGNFPGRFSGRQFSNSRSEMNVSTLELGDSALYLCASSLDLGQGTGELFFGEGSRLTVL.

The chain's CDR3 is CASGEGDRGHTGELFF. In nucleotides, the CDR3 is TGTGCTAGTGGGGAGGGTGACAGGGGGCACACCGGGGAGCTGTTTTTT. The rearrangement uses TRBV12-5 and TRBJ2-2; 10 bases line up with TRBD1. Germline V gene sequence: CDR1 LGHNT, CDR2 FRNRAP. CDR3 length equals 16 residues. Trimming at V came to 6 bases and at J to 3 bases, leaving 7 bases not matched to a gene. Supplemented by reference TRBV12-5 and TRBJ2-2, the full variable domain reads DARVTQTPRHKVTEMGQEVTMRCQPILGHNTVFWYRQTMMQGLELLAYFRNRAPLDDSGMPKDRFSAEMPDATLATLKIQPSEPRDSAVYFCASGEGDRGHTGELFFGEGSRLTVL.

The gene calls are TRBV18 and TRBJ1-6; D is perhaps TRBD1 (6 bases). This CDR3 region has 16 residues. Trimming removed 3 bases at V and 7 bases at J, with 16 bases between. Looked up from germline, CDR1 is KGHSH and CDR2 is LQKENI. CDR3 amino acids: CASSPTGPTMNSPLHF. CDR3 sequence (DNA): TGTGCCAGCTCACCCACAGGGCCGACGATGAATTCACCCCTCCACTTT.